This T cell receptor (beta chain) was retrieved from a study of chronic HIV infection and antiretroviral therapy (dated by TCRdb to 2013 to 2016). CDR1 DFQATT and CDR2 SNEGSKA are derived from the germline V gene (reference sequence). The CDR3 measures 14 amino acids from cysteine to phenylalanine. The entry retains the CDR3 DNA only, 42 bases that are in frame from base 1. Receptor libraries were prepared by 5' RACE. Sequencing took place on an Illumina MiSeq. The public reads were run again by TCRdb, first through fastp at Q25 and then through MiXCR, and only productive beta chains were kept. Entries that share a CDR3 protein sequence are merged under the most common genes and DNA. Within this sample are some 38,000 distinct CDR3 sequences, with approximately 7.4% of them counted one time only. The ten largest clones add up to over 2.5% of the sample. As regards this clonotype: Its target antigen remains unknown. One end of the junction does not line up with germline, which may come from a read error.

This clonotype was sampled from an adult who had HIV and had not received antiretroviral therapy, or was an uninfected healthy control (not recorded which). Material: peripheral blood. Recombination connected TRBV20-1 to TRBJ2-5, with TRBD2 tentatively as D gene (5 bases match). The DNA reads TGCAGTGCCAGAGGGCCCAGCCTCCAAGAGACCCAGTACTTC. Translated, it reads CSARGPSLQETQYF.